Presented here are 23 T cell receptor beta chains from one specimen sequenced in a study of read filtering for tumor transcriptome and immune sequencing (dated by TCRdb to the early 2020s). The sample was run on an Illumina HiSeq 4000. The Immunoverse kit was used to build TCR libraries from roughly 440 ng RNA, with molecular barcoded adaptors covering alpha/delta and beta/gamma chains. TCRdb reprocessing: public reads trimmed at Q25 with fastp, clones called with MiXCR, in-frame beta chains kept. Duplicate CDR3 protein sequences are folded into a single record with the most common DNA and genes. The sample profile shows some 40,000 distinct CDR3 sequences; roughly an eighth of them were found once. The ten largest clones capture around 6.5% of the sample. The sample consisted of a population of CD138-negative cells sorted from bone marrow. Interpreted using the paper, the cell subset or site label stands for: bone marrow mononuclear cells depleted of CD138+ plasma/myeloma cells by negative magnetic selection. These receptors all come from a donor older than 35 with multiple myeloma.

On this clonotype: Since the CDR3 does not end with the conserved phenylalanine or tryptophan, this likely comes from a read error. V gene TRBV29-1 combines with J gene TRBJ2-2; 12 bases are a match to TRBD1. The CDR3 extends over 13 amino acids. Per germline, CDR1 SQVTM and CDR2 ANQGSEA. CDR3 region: CGAVGQGARELFL. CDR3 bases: TGCGGCGCTGTGGGACAGGGGGCCAGGGAGCTGTTTCTT.

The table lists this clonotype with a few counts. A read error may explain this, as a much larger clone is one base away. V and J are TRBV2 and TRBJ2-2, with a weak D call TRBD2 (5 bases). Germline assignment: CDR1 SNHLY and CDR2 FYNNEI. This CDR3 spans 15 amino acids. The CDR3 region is CASTARGKNTGELSF. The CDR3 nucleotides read TGTGCCAGCACTGCCCGAGGGAAGAACACCGGGGAGCTGTCTTTT.

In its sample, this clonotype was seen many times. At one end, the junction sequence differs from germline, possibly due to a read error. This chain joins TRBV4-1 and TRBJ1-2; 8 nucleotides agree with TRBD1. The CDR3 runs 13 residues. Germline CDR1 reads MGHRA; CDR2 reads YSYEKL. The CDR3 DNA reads TGCGCCAGCGGCCAAGCAGGGGGCCGGGGCTACACCTTC. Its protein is CASGQAGGRGYTF.

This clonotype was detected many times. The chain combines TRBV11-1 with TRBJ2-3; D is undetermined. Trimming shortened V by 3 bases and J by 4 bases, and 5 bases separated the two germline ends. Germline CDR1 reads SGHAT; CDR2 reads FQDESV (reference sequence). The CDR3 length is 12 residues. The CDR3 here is CASSFEADTQYF. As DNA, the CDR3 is TGTGCCAGCAGCTTTGAGGCAGATACGCAGTATTTT.

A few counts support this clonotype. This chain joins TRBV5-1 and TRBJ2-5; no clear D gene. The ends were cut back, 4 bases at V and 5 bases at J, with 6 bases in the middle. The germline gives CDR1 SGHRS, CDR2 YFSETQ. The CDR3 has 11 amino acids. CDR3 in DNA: TGCGCCAGCAGCATTCGTGAGACCCAGTACTTC. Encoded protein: CASSIRETQYF.

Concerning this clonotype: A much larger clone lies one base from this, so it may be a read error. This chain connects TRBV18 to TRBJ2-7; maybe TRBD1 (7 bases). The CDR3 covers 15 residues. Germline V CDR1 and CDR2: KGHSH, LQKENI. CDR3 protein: CASSPAGGLSYVQYF. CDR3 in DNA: TGTGCCAGCTCACCCGCAGGGGGGCTGTCCTACGTGCAGTACTTC.

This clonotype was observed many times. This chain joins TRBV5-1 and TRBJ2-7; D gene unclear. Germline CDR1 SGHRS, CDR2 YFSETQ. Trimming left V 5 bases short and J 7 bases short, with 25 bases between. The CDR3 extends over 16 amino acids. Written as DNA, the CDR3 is TGCGCCAGCAGACCCACTCTAGGGTCAGCCTTGGGGGAGCAGTACTTC. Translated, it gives CASRPTLGSALGEQYF.

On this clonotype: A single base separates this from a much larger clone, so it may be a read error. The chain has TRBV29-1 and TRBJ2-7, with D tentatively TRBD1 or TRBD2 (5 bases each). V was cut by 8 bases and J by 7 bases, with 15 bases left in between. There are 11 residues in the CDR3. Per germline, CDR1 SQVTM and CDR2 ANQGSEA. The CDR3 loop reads CSIRDRDEQYF. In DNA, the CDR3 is TGCAGCATCCGGGACCGGGATGAGCAGTACTTC.

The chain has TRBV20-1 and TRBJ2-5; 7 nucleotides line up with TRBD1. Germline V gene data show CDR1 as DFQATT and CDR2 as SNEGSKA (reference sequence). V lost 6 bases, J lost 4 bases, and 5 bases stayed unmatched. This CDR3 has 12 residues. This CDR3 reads CSARQGSETQYF. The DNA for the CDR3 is TGCAGTGCAAGACAGGGTTCAGAGACCCAGTACTTC.

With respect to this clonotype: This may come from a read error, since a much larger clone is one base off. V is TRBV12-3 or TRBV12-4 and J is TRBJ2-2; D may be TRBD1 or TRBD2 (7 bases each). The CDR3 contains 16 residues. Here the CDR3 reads CTSSPSGTVGTGELFF. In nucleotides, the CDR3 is TGTACCAGCAGTCCCAGCGGGACAGTTGGCACCGGGGAGCTGTTTTTT.

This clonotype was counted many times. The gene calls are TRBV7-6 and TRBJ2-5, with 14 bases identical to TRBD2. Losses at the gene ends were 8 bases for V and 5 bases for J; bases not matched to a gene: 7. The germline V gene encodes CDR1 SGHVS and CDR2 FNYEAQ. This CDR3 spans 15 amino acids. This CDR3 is CASGTSGSGWETQYF. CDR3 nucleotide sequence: TGTGCCAGCGGGACTAGCGGGAGCGGTTGGGAGACCCAGTACTTC.

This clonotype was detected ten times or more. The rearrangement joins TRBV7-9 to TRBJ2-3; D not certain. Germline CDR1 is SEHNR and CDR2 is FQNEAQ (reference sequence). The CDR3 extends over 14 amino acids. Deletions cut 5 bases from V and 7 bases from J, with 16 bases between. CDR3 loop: CASSLLPMGNTQYF. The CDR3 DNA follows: TGTGCCAGCAGCCTTCTCCCTATGGGGAATACGCAGTATTTT.

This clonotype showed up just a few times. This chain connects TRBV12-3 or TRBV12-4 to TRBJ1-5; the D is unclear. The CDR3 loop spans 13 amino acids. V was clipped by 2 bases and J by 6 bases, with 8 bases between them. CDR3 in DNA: TGTGCCAGCAGTTTACGGGAAGGTCAGCCCCAGCATTTT. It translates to CASSLREGQPQHF.

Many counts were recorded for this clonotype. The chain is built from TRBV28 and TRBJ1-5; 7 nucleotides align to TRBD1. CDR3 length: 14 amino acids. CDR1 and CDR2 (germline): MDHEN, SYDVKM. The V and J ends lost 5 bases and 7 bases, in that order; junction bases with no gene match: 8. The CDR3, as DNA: TGTGCCAGCAGTGCAGGGGGGGTCAAACAGCCCCAGCATTTT. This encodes CASSAGGVKQPQHF. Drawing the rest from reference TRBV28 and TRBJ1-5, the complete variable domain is DVKVTQSSRYLVKRTGEKVFLECVQDMDHENMFWYRQDPGLGLRLIYFSYDVKMKEKGDIPEGYSVSREKKERFSLILESASTNQTSMYLCASSAGGVKQPQHFGDGTRLSIL.

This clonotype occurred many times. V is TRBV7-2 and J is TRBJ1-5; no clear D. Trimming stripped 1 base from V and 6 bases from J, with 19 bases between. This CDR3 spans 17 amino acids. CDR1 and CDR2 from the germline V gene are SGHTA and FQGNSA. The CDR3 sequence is CASSLETWRGSGQPQHF. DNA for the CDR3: TGTGCCAGCAGCTTAGAGACTTGGCGGGGTAGCGGTCAGCCCCAGCATTTT.

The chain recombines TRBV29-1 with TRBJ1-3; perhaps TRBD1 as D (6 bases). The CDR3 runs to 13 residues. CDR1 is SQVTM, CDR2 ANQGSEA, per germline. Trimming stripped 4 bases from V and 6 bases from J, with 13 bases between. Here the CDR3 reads CSVAATGINTIYF. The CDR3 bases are TGCAGCGTTGCTGCCACAGGGATAAACACCATATATTTT.

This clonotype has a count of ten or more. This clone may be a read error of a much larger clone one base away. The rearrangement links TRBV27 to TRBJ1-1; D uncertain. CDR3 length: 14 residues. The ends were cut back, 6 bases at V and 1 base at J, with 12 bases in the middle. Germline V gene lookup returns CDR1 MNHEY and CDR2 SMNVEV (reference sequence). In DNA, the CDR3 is TGTGCCAGCAGAAATATTCTGGGGAACACTGAAGCTTTCTTT. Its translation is CASRNILGNTEAFF.

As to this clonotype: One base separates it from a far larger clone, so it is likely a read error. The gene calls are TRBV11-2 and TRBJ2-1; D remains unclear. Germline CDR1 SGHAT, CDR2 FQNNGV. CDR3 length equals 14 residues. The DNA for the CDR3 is TGTGCCAGCAGCCATCTTTCGGTCTACAATGAGCAGCTCTTC. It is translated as CASSHLSVYNEQLF. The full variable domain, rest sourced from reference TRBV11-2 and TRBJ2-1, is EAGVAQSPRYKIIEKRQSVAFWCNPISGHATLYWYQQILGQGPKLLIQFQNNGVVDDSQLPKDRFSAERLKGVDSTLKIQPAKLEDSAVYLCASSHLSVYNEQLFGPGTRLTVL.

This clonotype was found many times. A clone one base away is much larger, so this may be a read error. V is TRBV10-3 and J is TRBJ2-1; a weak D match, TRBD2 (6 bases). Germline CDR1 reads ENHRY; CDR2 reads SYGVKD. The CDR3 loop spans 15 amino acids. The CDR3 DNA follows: TGTGCCATCAGTGAGATGGGACTCCCTTCCAATGTGCAGTTCTTC. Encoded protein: CAISEMGLPSNVQFF.

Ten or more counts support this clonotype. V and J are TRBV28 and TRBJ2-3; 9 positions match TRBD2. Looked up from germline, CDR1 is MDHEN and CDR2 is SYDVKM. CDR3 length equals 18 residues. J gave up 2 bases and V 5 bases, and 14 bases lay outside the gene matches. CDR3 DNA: TGTGCCAGCAGTCTCTACCCCCGACTAGCGGAGGTCACAGATACGCAGTATTTT. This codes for CASSLYPRLAEVTDTQYF. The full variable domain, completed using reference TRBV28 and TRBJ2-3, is DVKVTQSSRYLVKRTGEKVFLECVQDMDHENMFWYRQDPGLGLRLIYFSYDVKMKEKGDIPEGYSVSREKKERFSLILESASTNQTSMYLCASSLYPRLAEVTDTQYFGPGTRLTVL.

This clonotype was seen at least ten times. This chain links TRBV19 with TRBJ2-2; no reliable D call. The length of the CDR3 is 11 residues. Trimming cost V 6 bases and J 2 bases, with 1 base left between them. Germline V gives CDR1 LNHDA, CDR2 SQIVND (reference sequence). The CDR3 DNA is TGTGCCAGTAGAAACACCGGGGAGCTGTTTTTT. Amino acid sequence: CASRNTGELFF.

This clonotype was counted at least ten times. CDR3 nucleotide sequence: TGTGCCAGCAGCTTCCGGCGTCGGGGCAATGAGCAGTTCTTC. Translated: CASSFRRRGNEQFF. The chain links TRBV11-3 to TRBJ2-1; D perhaps matches TRBD2 (5 bases). Germline V lookup: CDR1 SGHNT, CDR2 YENEEA. Trimming left V 3 bases short and J 6 bases short, with 12 bases between. The CDR3 covers 14 residues.

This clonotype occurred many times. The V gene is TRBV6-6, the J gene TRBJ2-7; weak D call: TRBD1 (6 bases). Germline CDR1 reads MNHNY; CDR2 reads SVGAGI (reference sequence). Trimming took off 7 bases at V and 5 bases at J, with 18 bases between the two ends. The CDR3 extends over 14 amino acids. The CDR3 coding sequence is TGTGCCAGCACCGACAGGACGAACGGGGACGAGCAGTACTTC. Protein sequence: CASTDRTNGDEQYF.